The subject of this entry is one T cell receptor (beta chain). Its antigen is still unknown. The sample holds no much larger clone one base away, and base qualities are not on file. The data stem from a study of cutaneous CD30+ T cell lymphoproliferative disorder and hepatitis E (dated by TCRdb to the late 2010s). To prepare the library, the immunoSEQ multiplex PCR assay was applied. TCRdb obtained this table from immuneACCESS and retained in-frame rearrangements with V and J assigned. These tables miss some clones; where compared with another copy, unresolved V genes account for less than half of the shortfall, and the remainder is unexplained. The sample yields 6,500 to 9,500 clones; approximately 74% were counted once. The ten largest clones take up roughly 1% of the sample. The germline V gene (reference sequence) sets CDR1 to SEHNR and CDR2 to FQNEAQ. The germline ends are 22 bases apart after V is trimmed by 7 bases and J by 6 bases. The CDR3 measures 15 amino acids from cysteine to phenylalanine. Only the CDR3 DNA is retained, 45 bases long and in frame from the first base.

Specimen: blood. The TCR sequence derives from a human donor with a cutaneous T cell lymphoproliferative disorder associated with hepatitis E virus. Recombination linked TRBV7-9 to TRBJ2-7; the D gene is perhaps TRBD1, from 5 matching bases. This receptor has the CDR3 CASNHPGAGSSEQYF. The nucleotide sequence reads as follows: TGTGCCAGCAATCACCCTGGGGCAGGGTCTAGCGAGCAGTACTTC. When the CDR3 is completed using the reference TRBV7-9 and TRBJ2-7 genes on either side, the full variable domain is DTGVSQNPRHKITKRGQNVTFRCDPISEHNRLYWYRQTLGQGPEFLTYFQNEAQLEKSRLLSDRFSAERPKGSFSTLEIQRTEQGDSAMYLCASNHPGAGSSEQYFGPGTRLTVT.